These 25 T cell receptor beta chains share one sample of origin, sequenced in a study of blood T cell repertoires in COVID-19. Some clones are missing from TCRdb's copy, which holds only in-frame ones; the method was immunoSEQ multiplex PCR. Of 55,000 to 90,000 clones listed, 88% are singletons. Sequencing used peripheral blood. The origin of the receptors is a human donor in a cohort sampled during active COVID-19.

The CDR3 protein is CASTVRGANYGYTF. The CDR3 coding sequence is TGTGCCAGCACCGTGCGGGGGGCTAACTATGGCTACACCTTC. The V call is TRBV9, the J call TRBJ1-2, with a weak D call TRBD1 (5 bases). Trimming removed 6 bases at V and 0 bases at J, with 12 bases between. From germline, CDR1 is SGDLS and CDR2 YYNGEE. The CDR3 contains 14 residues.

J is TRBJ2-1 and V is TRBV19; 9 nucleotides line up with TRBD1. This CDR3 region has 14 residues. CDR1 LNHDA and CDR2 SQIVND come from the germline V gene (reference sequence). V shed 7 bases, J shed 8 bases, and the junction held 9 bases outside the gene matches. This CDR3 reads CASTHGTGYDEQFF. CDR3 in DNA: TGTGCCAGTACTCACGGGACAGGGTACGATGAGCAGTTCTTC.

V and J are TRBV2 and TRBJ1-1, with D possibly matching TRBD1 (5 bases). The V gene lost 7 bases and the J gene lost 1 base, with 13 bases spanning the gap. CDR1 is SNHLY and CDR2 is FYNNEI in the germline V gene. The CDR3 sequence is 14 residues long. CDR3 DNA sequence: TGTGCCAGCAAAACGGGACTGACGAACACTGAAGCTTTCTTT. Its protein product is CASKTGLTNTEAFF.

This chain uses TRBV5-4 with TRBJ2-5; 14 bases agree with TRBD2. V lost 2 bases and J lost 1; bases outside the gene matches: 4. Germline lookup yields CDR1 SGHNT and CDR2 YYREEE (reference sequence). The CDR3 sequence is 17 residues long. CDR3: CASSLGLAGGFQETQYF. The DNA of the CDR3 is TGTGCCAGCAGCTTAGGACTAGCGGGAGGCTTCCAAGAGACCCAGTACTTC.

The chain joins TRBV29-1 to TRBJ2-7, with 8 positions matching TRBD1. This CDR3 region has 15 residues. Trimming took 4 bases from V and 3 from J; bases not matched to a gene: 11. The V gene's germline CDR1 is SQVTM and CDR2 ANQGSEA. CDR3 region: CSVVLVSRGLYEQYF. The CDR3 nucleotides read TGCAGCGTTGTGCTAGTCAGCAGGGGGCTCTACGAGCAGTACTTC.

The CDR3 region has the DNA TGTGCCAGCTCAGCCCGGGACAATCTTTCGGAGGGCTACACCTTC. Its protein product is CASSARDNLSEGYTF. The chain links TRBV18 to TRBJ1-2; D perhaps matches TRBD1 (6 bases). This CDR3 contains 15 residues. Between the trimmed V and J ends, which lost 5 bases and 8 bases, there was a span of 21 bases. Per germline, CDR1 KGHSH and CDR2 LQKENI. The entire variable domain, with the rest obtained from reference TRBV18 and TRBJ1-2, is as follows: NAGVMQNPRHLVRRRGQEARLRCSPMKGHSHVYWYRQLPEEGLKFMVYLQKENIIDESGMPKERFSAEFPKEGPSILRIQQVVRGDSAAYFCASSARDNLSEGYTFGSGTRLTVV.

The table lists this clone with a count of one. The chain uses TRBV6-1 and TRBJ2-5; 9 bases map to TRBD1. Germline loops: CDR1 MNHNS, CDR2 SASEGT. The CDR3 sequence is 16 residues long. The ends lost 3 bases at V and 5 bases at J; junction bases unmatched: 10. The CDR3 DNA reads as TGTGCCAGCAGTGAGCAGCCGGGACAGGGTTGGGAGACCCAGTACTTC. Its translation: CASSEQPGQGWETQYF.

The chain links TRBV12-3 or TRBV12-4 to TRBJ1-2; weak D call: TRBD1 (5 bases). The CDR3 has 13 residues. V shed 3 bases and J shed 6 bases, with 11 bases lying between them. This CDR3 reads CASSFGGVNGYTF. The CDR3 DNA reads as TGTGCCAGCAGTTTCGGGGGGGTGAATGGCTACACCTTC.

The count of this clone is one. The chain employs TRBV7-9 and TRBJ2-1; 7 nucleotides agree with TRBD2. Trimming cost V 1 base and J 2 bases; bases outside gene matches: 11. Germline CDR1 SEHNR, CDR2 FQNEAQ (reference sequence). The CDR3 runs to 18 residues. CDR3 coding DNA: TGTGCCAGCAGCTTAGGGTTGTTGCGGGAGTTCCCCTACAATGAGCAGTTCTTC. This sequence encodes CASSLGLLREFPYNEQFF.

V gene TRBV11-2 combines with J gene TRBJ2-4; D is perhaps TRBD2 (5 bases). In germline, CDR1 is SGHAT, CDR2 FQNNGV. The V end was cut by 0 bases, the J end by 0 bases, with 6 bases between. The CDR3 is 15 amino acids. The CDR3 nucleotides are TGTGCCAGCAGCTTAGAAGGACTAGCCAAAAACATTCAGTACTTC. Amino acid sequence: CASSLEGLAKNIQYF.

The rearrangement links TRBV28 to TRBJ2-7; a possible D gene is TRBD1 (5 bases). Trimming left V 10 bases short and J 3 bases short, with 22 bases between. Germline V lookup: CDR1 MDHEN, CDR2 SYDVKM. The CDR3 is 15 amino acids. The CDR3 bases are TGTGCCATCCTTCAGACGAAGGGGTCGGTCTACGAGCAGTACTTC. Amino acid sequence: CAILQTKGSVYEQYF.

The chain is built from TRBV2 and TRBJ1-1; D remains unclear. There are 14 residues in the CDR3. CDR1 and CDR2 from the germline V gene are SNHLY and FYNNEI. Trimming removed 5 bases at V and 3 bases at J, with 13 bases between. CDR3 nucleotides: TGTGCCAGCAGTCCTTCGTACATGGACACTGAAGCTTTCTTT. This translates into CASSPSYMDTEAFF. The complete variable domain, with remaining parts taken from reference TRBV2 and TRBJ1-1, reads EPEVTQTPSHQVTQMGQEVILRCVPISNHLYFYWYRQILGQKVEFLVSFYNNEISEKSEIFDDQFSVERPDGSNFTLKIRSTKLEDSAMYFCASSPSYMDTEAFFGQGTRLTVV.

In DNA, the CDR3 is TGTGCCAGCAGCTTTCCTTCGGGAGGACCGGATACGCAGTATTTT. Its protein product is CASSFPSGGPDTQYF. V usage is TRBV7-2 and J usage is TRBJ2-3; TRBD2 agrees at 7 bases. Trimming removed 3 bases from V and 6 bases from J; junction bases left unmatched: 9. The CDR3 totals 15 residues. Germline V gene sequence: CDR1 SGHTA, CDR2 FQGNSA.

The chain is built from TRBV12-3 or TRBV12-4 and TRBJ2-1; tentative D call: TRBD2 (6 bases). The CDR3 length is 12 residues. Trimming removed 5 bases from V and 8 bases from J, with 10 bases in between. CDR3: CASSPSSDEQFF. The CDR3 coding sequence is TGTGCCAGCAGTCCATCTAGCGATGAGCAGTTCTTC.

This rearrangement joins TRBV7-9 to TRBJ1-1; D possibly corresponds to TRBD1 (5 bases). The CDR3 is 13 amino acids. The V and J ends lost 8 bases and 1 base respectively, with 11 bases between them. The germline V gene has CDR1 SEHNR and CDR2 FQNEAQ (reference sequence). The CDR3, as DNA: TGTGCCAGCGCTAGGACACAGAACACTGAAGCTTTCTTT. This sequence encodes CASARTQNTEAFF.

This clone appeared a few times. The chain combines TRBV20-1 with TRBJ1-3, with no clear D. CDR1 and CDR2 (germline): DFQATT, SNEGSKA (reference sequence). The CDR3 is 11 residues long. The chain's CDR3 is CSRVRGNTIYF. The CDR3 DNA reads TGCAGCCGAGTAAGAGGAAACACCATATATTTT.

The chain carries TRBV21-1 and TRBJ2-7; no DNA check was done on the table's D call, TRBD1. TRBV21-1 is labeled a pseudogene. The CDR3 is 17 amino acids. CDR3 sequence (DNA): TGTGCCAGCAGCAAAGGGCGACCCGGGACAGGGGGCTACGAGCAGTACTTC. It encodes CASSKGRPGTGGYEQYF.

This chain uses TRBV3-1 (or the pseudogene TRBV3-2) with TRBJ1-6, with D perhaps TRBD1 (6 bases). The CDR3 totals 15 residues. CDR1 is LGHDT, CDR2 YNNKEL, per germline (reference sequence). V was clipped by 2 bases and J by 5 bases, with 10 bases between them. The CDR3 is CASSQRDTNNSPLHF. The CDR3 DNA is TGTGCCAGCAGCCAAAGGGACACGAATAATTCACCCCTCCACTTT.

The chain uses TRBV24-1 and TRBJ2-5; 11 bases fit TRBD2. Trimming at V came to 4 bases and at J to 1 base, leaving 4 bases not matched to a gene. This CDR3 comprises 16 residues. Germline CDR1 KGHDR, CDR2 SFDVKD. The DNA for the CDR3 is TGTGCCACCAGTGAGGGGGGACTAGCGGTCCAAGAGACCCAGTACTTC. Its protein product is CATSEGGLAVQETQYF.

The chain couples TRBV18 to TRBJ2-1, with 11 bases matching TRBD2. Looked up from germline, CDR1 is KGHSH and CDR2 is LQKENI. The CDR3 extends over 15 amino acids. Trimming took 3 bases from V and 3 from J; bases not matched to a gene: 1. CDR3 DNA sequence: TGTGCCAGCTCACCGGGACTAGCGGACTACAATGAGCAGTTCTTC. This encodes CASSPGLADYNEQFF.

The chain recombines TRBV19 with TRBJ2-1; D is perhaps TRBD1 (6 bases). Germline lookup yields CDR1 LNHDA and CDR2 SQIVND (reference sequence). The CDR3 contains 15 residues. Trimming took off 1 base at V and 3 bases at J, with 10 bases between the two ends. The CDR3 coding sequence is TGTGCCAGTAGTATAGGGCAGGGGAACTACAATGAGCAGTTCTTC. Protein: CASSIGQGNYNEQFF.

The chain recombines TRBV9 with TRBJ2-1, with 8 positions matching TRBD2. The length of the CDR3 is 14 residues. Unmatched junction bases numbered 5, after V lost 2 bases and J lost 7 bases. Germline V gene lookup returns CDR1 SGDLS and CDR2 YYNGEE. The CDR3 spells CASSVSGIGNEQFF. CDR3 sequence (DNA): TGTGCCAGCAGCGTTAGCGGGATAGGGAATGAGCAGTTCTTC.

The V gene is TRBV27, the J gene TRBJ1-2; D might be TRBD1 (5 bases). V was pared by 6 bases and J by 7 bases, with 18 bases between. Germline CDR1 MNHEY, CDR2 SMNVEV (reference sequence). The CDR3 is 14 residues long. The CDR3 loop is CASRPRRGGGGYTF. The CDR3 DNA is TGTGCCAGCAGACCCCGGAGGGGCGGGGGTGGCTACACCTTC.

This clone was detected only a few times. This chain links TRBV7-9 with TRBJ2-5; 8 nucleotides agree with TRBD1. V dropped 0 bases and J dropped 4; count of bases not matched to a gene: 1. Germline loops: CDR1 SEHNR, CDR2 FQNEAQ (reference sequence). This CDR3 contains 14 residues. The CDR3 loop reads CASSLADRGETQYF. CDR3 bases: TGTGCCAGCAGCTTAGCTGACAGGGGAGAGACCCAGTACTTC.

This chain joins TRBV6-6 and TRBJ1-1; D perhaps matches TRBD1 (6 bases). Germline-derived CDR1 and CDR2 are MNHNY and SVGAGI (reference sequence). V lost 6 bases, J lost 4 bases, and 15 bases lay in between. The CDR3 consists of 14 residues. The CDR3 nucleotides are TGTGCCAGCAGACGGGACCGACAGGCCACTGAAGCTTTCTTT. Translating it yields CASRRDRQATEAFF.